This TCR beta chain was sequenced in a study of T and B cells in COVID-19 patients. Blood genomic DNA input for TRB amplification was roughly 250-550 ng. BIOMED2 TRB-A/B primer pools were used in multiplex TRB PCR. One entry per CDR3 protein, called by TCRdb with MiXCR from the multiplex PCR reads. Of around 15,000 distinct CDR3 sequences listed, about 30% were seen once; the top ten hold around 7%. In germline, CDR1 is MNHEY, CDR2 SMNVEV (reference sequence). V shed 8 bases and J 5 bases; nucleotides not matched to a gene: 10. The CDR3 is 14 residues long. This clonotype has ten or more counts. The V and J genes are TRBV27 and TRBJ2-7; TRBD2 matches at 9 bases. The sequence came from a human donor who had recovered from COVID-19. Input material: blood. The CDR3 reads CASASLGLAHEQYF. CDR3 nucleotides: TGTGCCAGCGCCAGTTTGGGACTAGCCCACGAGCAGTACTTC.